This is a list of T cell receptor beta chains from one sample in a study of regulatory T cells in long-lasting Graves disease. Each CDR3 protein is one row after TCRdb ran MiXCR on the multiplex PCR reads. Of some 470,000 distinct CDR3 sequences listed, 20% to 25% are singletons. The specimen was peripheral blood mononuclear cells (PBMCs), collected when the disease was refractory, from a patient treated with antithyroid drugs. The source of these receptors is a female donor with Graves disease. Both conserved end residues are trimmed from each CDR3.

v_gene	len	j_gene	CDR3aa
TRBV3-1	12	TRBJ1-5	ASSQLADDQPQH
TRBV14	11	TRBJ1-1	ASSPRGWTEAF
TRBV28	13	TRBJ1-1	ASSPGVGRHTEAF
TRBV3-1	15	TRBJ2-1	ASSQEDGAGGGNEQF
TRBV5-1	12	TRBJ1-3	ASSLAEAGNTIY
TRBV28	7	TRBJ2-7	ASKAVQY
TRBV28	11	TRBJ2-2	ASIPGATGELF
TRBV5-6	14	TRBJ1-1	ASSPIRTGQNTEAF
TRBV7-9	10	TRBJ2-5	ASSFFLETQY
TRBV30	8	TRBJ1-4	AWEQGRLF
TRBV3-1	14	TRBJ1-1	ASSQAFTELNTEAF
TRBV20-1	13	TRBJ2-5	SARGVGLAGETQY
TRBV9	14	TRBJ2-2	ASSLGGGLGTGELF
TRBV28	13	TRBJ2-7	ASSPAALPPYEQY
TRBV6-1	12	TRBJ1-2	ASSGGQGYGGYT
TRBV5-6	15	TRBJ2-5	ASSGGQGGTFKETQY
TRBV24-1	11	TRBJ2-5	ATSPGLSSTQY
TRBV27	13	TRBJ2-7	ASSPRTGNSYEQY
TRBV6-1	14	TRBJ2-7	ASSETLQGAADEQY
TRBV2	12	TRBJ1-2	ASSDRDRPGGYT
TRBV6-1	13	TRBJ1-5	ASDGQGVSNQPQH
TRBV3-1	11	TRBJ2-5	ASSHGRVETQY
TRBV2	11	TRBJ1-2	ASSEVVTDGYT
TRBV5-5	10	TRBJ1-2	ASSDGLDGYT
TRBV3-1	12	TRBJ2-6	ASSPTDGANVLT
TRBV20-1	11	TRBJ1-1	SVPDRGTTEAF
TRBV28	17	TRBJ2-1	ASSLSPNLLAGVSDEQF